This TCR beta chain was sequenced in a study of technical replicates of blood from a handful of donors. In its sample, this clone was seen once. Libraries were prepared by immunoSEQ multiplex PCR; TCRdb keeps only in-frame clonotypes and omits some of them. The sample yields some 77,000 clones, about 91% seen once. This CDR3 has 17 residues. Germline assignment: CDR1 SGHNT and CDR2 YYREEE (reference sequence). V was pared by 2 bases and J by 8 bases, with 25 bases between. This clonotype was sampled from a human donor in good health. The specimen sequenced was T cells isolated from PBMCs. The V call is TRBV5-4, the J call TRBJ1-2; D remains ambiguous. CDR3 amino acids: CASSLDKWSGVLNGYTF. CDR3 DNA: TGTGCCAGCAGCTTAGATAAGTGGTCGGGAGTTCTGAACGGCTACACCTTC.